One sample yielded the 6 T cell receptor beta chains listed below, sequenced in a study of T cells after posttransplantation cyclophosphamide. The data were produced by immunoSEQ multiplex PCR, yet TCRdb's version contains in-frame clones alone and is incomplete. There are about 14,000 clones in the sample, none observed a single time. Busulfan-fludarabine conditioning, marrow transplant, and cyclophosphamide on days +3 and +4 were administered. The source material was PBMCs, sampled more than 1,000 days after allogeneic stem cell transplant with posttransplant cyclophosphamide. The source is a female patient in her thirties or forties who received an allogeneic stem cell transplant from a related donor, was CMV-positive, and had no GVHD. Some T cells may originate from the graft donor.

This clone was counted only a few times. V usage is TRBV2 and J usage is TRBJ1-5; TRBD1 agrees at 7 bases. The CDR3 has 17 amino acids. Per the germline V gene, CDR1 is SNHLY and CDR2 is FYNNEI. V shed 0 bases and J 5 bases; nucleotides not matched to a gene: 10. In DNA, the CDR3 is TGTGCCAGCAGTGAAGCTGGGGCAGGGGGTCGGGATCAGCCCCAGCATTTT. Translation gives CASSEAGAGGRDQPQHF.

There are a few counts of this clone. The chain employs TRBV4-1 and TRBJ2-3, with 9 bases fitting TRBD2. Germline values: CDR1 MGHRA, CDR2 YSYEKL. V was pared by 0 bases and J by 1 base, with 5 bases of the junction left unmatched. The CDR3 extends over 17 amino acids. Here the CDR3 DNA reads TGCGCCAGCAGCCAAGATGGCGCTAGCGGGGGCACAGATACGCAGTATTTT. Protein: CASSQDGASGGTDTQYF.

This clone was recorded at least ten times. The chain employs TRBV27 and TRBJ2-7; 9 bases align to TRBD1. The CDR3 loop spans 15 amino acids. J was trimmed by 2 bases and V by 6 bases; bases with no gene match: 8. Germline CDR1 reads MNHEY; CDR2 reads SMNVEV (reference sequence). This chain's CDR3 is CASSPGTGITYEQYF. The CDR3 DNA follows: TGTGCCAGCAGCCCAGGGACAGGGATAACCTACGAGCAGTACTTC.

The chain recombines TRBV19 with TRBJ2-7; TRBD2 aligns across 11 bases. Germline V lookup: CDR1 LNHDA, CDR2 SQIVND (reference sequence). The CDR3 covers 15 residues. Trimming removed 6 bases from V and 6 bases from J; junction bases left unmatched: 10. Here the CDR3 reads CASSPIAGGPSEQYF. In DNA, the CDR3 is TGTGCCAGTAGCCCAATAGCGGGGGGGCCGAGCGAGCAGTACTTC.

This clone was counted at least ten times. The rearrangement joins TRBV19 to TRBJ2-5; the D gene is possibly TRBD1 (6 bases). Germline V gene lookup returns CDR1 LNHDA and CDR2 SQIVND (reference sequence). V was clipped by 1 base and J by 3 bases, with 9 bases between them. The CDR3 totals 14 residues. The CDR3 region has the DNA TGTGCCAGTAGTATAGCATGGGACAAAGAGACCCAGTACTTC. This translates into CASSIAWDKETQYF.

This clone was recorded many times. This chain joins TRBV5-1 and TRBJ1-5; tentative D call: TRBD1 (5 bases). The CDR3 consists of 15 residues. Deletions cut 0 bases from V and 9 bases from J, with 16 bases between. Germline assignment: CDR1 SGHRS and CDR2 YFSETQ. Here the CDR3 DNA reads TGCGCCAGCAGCTTGGAGGGGCCGCCGGGTTTGCCCCAGCATTTT. Its protein is CASSLEGPPGLPQHF.